The 21 T cell receptor beta chains in this list originate from one sample, sequenced in a study of siplizumab effects on memory and regulatory T cells. Only in-frame clones appear in the TCRdb table, and some are missing; sequencing was by immunoSEQ multiplex PCR. The sample comprises over 95,000 clones, around 95% of which are singletons, and around 0.15% rests with the top ten. Sequenced material: non-Treg CD4+ T cells sorted from blood. The receptors were gathered from a human donor in good health.

The rearrangement joins TRBV11-2 to TRBJ2-5; TRBD2 might be the D (6 bases). The CDR3 runs to 13 residues. The germline V gene encodes CDR1 SGHAT and CDR2 FQNNGV. V lost 5 bases to trimming and J lost 2 bases, with 9 bases between them. CDR3: CASSPGSQETQYF. The CDR3 coding sequence is TGTGCCAGCAGCCCCGGGAGTCAAGAGACCCAGTACTTC.

The chain carries TRBV19 and TRBJ2-7; D is unresolved. Trimming shortened V by 4 bases and J by 5 bases, and 6 bases separated the two germline ends. Germline CDR1 and CDR2: LNHDA and SQIVND (reference sequence). The CDR3 length is 11 residues. CDR3 sequence: CASSRMDEQYF. The CDR3, as DNA: TGTGCCAGTAGTAGAATGGACGAGCAGTACTTC.

The chain joins TRBV18 to TRBJ2-3; 9 bases are shared with TRBD2. The CDR3 runs 16 residues. The V gene's germline CDR1 is KGHSH and CDR2 LQKENI. V dropped 3 bases and J dropped 2; count of bases not matched to a gene: 6. CDR3 coding DNA: TGTGCCAGCTCACCGCAGCGGGGGGCCCACACAGATACGCAGTATTTT. It translates to CASSPQRGAHTDTQYF.

The chain links TRBV5-6 to TRBJ1-1, with a tentative D call TRBD1 (6 bases). Looked up from germline, CDR1 is SGHDT and CDR2 is YYEEEE. The CDR3 has 15 residues. Between the trimmed V and J ends, which lost 5 bases and 0 bases, there was a span of 14 bases. The CDR3 here is CASRRTRGLNTEAFF. CDR3 nucleotide sequence: TGTGCCAGCAGACGTACCAGGGGACTGAACACTGAAGCTTTCTTT.

V gene TRBV7-2 combines with J gene TRBJ1-5; 8 bases are a match to TRBD1. From germline, CDR1 is SGHTA and CDR2 FQGNSA. The junction had 9 bases not matched to a gene; V was cut back by 5 bases and J by 0 bases. This CDR3 is built from 17 residues. The CDR3 protein is CASSPQAGGGSNQPQHF. The CDR3 region has the DNA TGTGCCAGCAGCCCCCAGGCAGGGGGCGGTAGCAATCAGCCCCAGCATTTT. The full variable domain, in which reference TRBV7-2 and TRBJ1-5 provide the parts outside the CDR3, is GAGVSQSPSNKVTEKGKDVELRCDPISGHTALYWYRQSLGQGLEFLIYFQGNSAPDKSGLPSDRFSAERTGGSVSTLTIQRTQQEDSAVYLCASSPQAGGGSNQPQHFGDGTRLSIL.

The chain combines TRBV5-6 with TRBJ1-1, with TRBD1 matching 10 bases. The germline CDR1 and CDR2 sequences are SGHDT and YYEEEE. This CDR3 comprises 16 residues. V trimming: 4 bases; J trimming: 0 bases; junction bases outside the gene matches: 6. The DNA of the CDR3 is TGTGCCAGCAGCCCCGACAGGGGGCAAATGAACACTGAAGCTTTCTTT. Amino acids: CASSPDRGQMNTEAFF.

The chain carries TRBV12-5 and TRBJ2-7, with D perhaps TRBD1 or TRBD2 (6 bases each). The germline CDR1 and CDR2 sequences are LGHNT and FRNRAP. V was pared by 8 bases and J by 3 bases, with 17 bases between. The CDR3 runs 14 residues. The DNA for the CDR3 is TGTGCTAGTTTCAGATCAGGAGGGGGCTACGAGCAGTACTTC. It codes for CASFRSGGGYEQYF. The full variable domain, its missing parts supplied by reference TRBV12-5 and TRBJ2-7, is DARVTQTPRHKVTEMGQEVTMRCQPILGHNTVFWYRQTMMQGLELLAYFRNRAPLDDSGMPKDRFSAEMPDATLATLKIQPSEPRDSAVYFCASFRSGGGYEQYFGPGTRLTVT.

The chain combines TRBV2 with TRBJ2-7; TRBD1 or TRBD2 may be the D gene (6 bases each). V lost 4 bases and J lost 0, with 13 bases in between. This CDR3 has 15 amino acids. Germline V lookup: CDR1 SNHLY, CDR2 FYNNEI. The CDR3 bases are TGTGCCAGCAGTGTAGGGGGGCCGAGCTCCTACGAGCAGTACTTC. This sequence encodes CASSVGGPSSYEQYF.

The CDR3 coding sequence is TGTGCCAGCAGCCCGGCGGACAGGGGGGTATACGAGCAGTACTTC. Protein sequence: CASSPADRGVYEQYF. The chain links TRBV5-4 to TRBJ2-7; 10 bases match TRBD1. The CDR3 totals 15 residues. V lost 4 bases and J lost 4; bases outside the gene matches: 8. The germline CDR1 and CDR2 sequences are SGHNT and YYREEE (reference sequence).

V and J are TRBV5-5 and TRBJ1-2; TRBD1 aligns across 9 bases. CDR1 and CDR2 from the germline V gene are SGHKS and YYEKEE (reference sequence). The trim removed 4 bases at V and 4 bases at J, leaving 2 bases unmatched. The length of the CDR3 is 13 residues. In nucleotides, the CDR3 is TGTGCCAGCAGCCCGACAGGGGGCTATGGCTACACCTTC. This encodes CASSPTGGYGYTF.

The chain combines TRBV7-6 with TRBJ2-7, with 9 bases fitting TRBD1. Per the germline V gene, CDR1 is SGHVS and CDR2 is FNYEAQ. The CDR3 runs to 17 residues. V was clipped by 1 base and J by 0 bases; unmatched bases: 7. CDR3: CASSLGGGTGSSYEQYF. The CDR3, as DNA: TGTGCCAGCAGCTTAGGGGGAGGGACAGGGAGCTCCTACGAGCAGTACTTC. The full variable domain, in which reference TRBV7-6 and TRBJ2-7 provide the parts outside the CDR3, is GAGVSQSPRYKVTKRGQDVALRCDPISGHVSLYWYRQALGQGPEFLTYFNYEAQQDKSGLPNDRFSAERPEGSISTLTIQRTEQRDSAMYRCASSLGGGTGSSYEQYFGPGTRLTVT.

The genes are TRBV7-2 and TRBJ1-3; D uncertain. V lost 2 bases to trimming and J lost 3 bases, with 2 bases between them. Germline V gene sequence: CDR1 SGHTA, CDR2 FQGNSA. CDR3 length: 12 amino acids. The CDR3 nucleotides read TGTGCCAGCAGCTTAAATGGAAACACCATATATTTT. It yields the protein CASSLNGNTIYF.

The chain recombines TRBV5-4 with TRBJ2-5, with D possibly being TRBD1 (5 bases). V was pared by 6 bases and J by 5 bases, with 17 bases between. The germline V gene has CDR1 SGHNT and CDR2 YYREEE (reference sequence). The CDR3 has 14 amino acids. CDR3 region: CASNKALQGETQYF. In DNA, the CDR3 is TGTGCCAGCAATAAGGCTCTCCAGGGCGAGACCCAGTACTTC.

The chain couples TRBV11-2 to TRBJ2-7; D gene unclear. The ends were cut back, 2 bases at V and 3 bases at J, with 17 bases in the middle. Per germline, CDR1 SGHAT and CDR2 FQNNGV. The CDR3 sequence is 16 residues long. This CDR3 reads CASSLPDPPAIYEQYF. The DNA for the CDR3 is TGTGCCAGCAGCTTACCCGACCCCCCGGCGATCTACGAGCAGTACTTC. The full variable domain, rest sourced from reference TRBV11-2 and TRBJ2-7, is EAGVAQSPRYKIIEKRQSVAFWCNPISGHATLYWYQQILGQGPKLLIQFQNNGVVDDSQLPKDRFSAERLKGVDSTLKIQPAKLEDSAVYLCASSLPDPPAIYEQYFGPGTRLTVT.

The chain recombines TRBV19 with TRBJ1-2, with D possibly being TRBD1 (6 bases). Trimming left V 3 bases short and J 8 bases short, with 13 bases between. Per the germline V gene, CDR1 is LNHDA and CDR2 is SQIVND (reference sequence). CDR3 length: 13 amino acids. The DNA for the CDR3 is TGTGCCAGTAGTATGGCGGGGGGCGCGGGCTACACCTTC. Its protein is CASSMAGGAGYTF. The whole variable domain, remainder taken from reference TRBV19 and TRBJ1-2, is DGGITQSPKYLFRKEGQNVTLSCEQNLNHDAMYWYRQDPGQGLRLIYYSQIVNDFQKGDIAEGYSVSREKKESFPLTVTSAQKNPTAFYLCASSMAGGAGYTFGSGTRLTVV.

There are a few counts of this clone. The chain uses TRBV6-5 and TRBJ2-5; 7 bases align to TRBD2. The CDR3 totals 13 residues. Germline V lookup: CDR1 MNHEY, CDR2 SVGAGI. Losses at the gene ends were 5 bases for V and 7 bases for J; bases not matched to a gene: 7. CDR3 nucleotide sequence: TGTGCCAGCAGTCTAAAGACGGGGGGGACCCAGTACTTC. Protein sequence: CASSLKTGGTQYF.

This clone has a single count. This chain uses TRBV5-6 with TRBJ1-2; 7 nucleotides match TRBD1. V shed 3 bases and J 0 bases; nucleotides not matched to a gene: 5. The germline gives CDR1 SGHDT, CDR2 YYEEEE. The CDR3 length is 15 residues. The CDR3 coding sequence is TGTGCCAGCAGCTCGCTGGGACAGCCTAACTATGGCTACACCTTC. It encodes CASSSLGQPNYGYTF.

The CDR3 bases are TGTGCCAGCAGCTTAGAGCCCTATGGCTACACCTTC. Amino acid sequence: CASSLEPYGYTF. This chain uses TRBV7-9 with TRBJ1-2; D unresolved. Trimming took 1 base from V and 4 from J, leaving 4 bases between them. Per the germline V gene, CDR1 is SEHNR and CDR2 is FQNEAQ (reference sequence). This CDR3 spans 12 amino acids.

The chain is built from TRBV19 and TRBJ1-1, with D possibly matching TRBD1 (6 bases). From germline, CDR1 is LNHDA and CDR2 SQIVND (reference sequence). The CDR3 is 13 residues long. V lost 8 bases, J lost 6 bases, and 16 bases lay in between. For the CDR3, the DNA is TGTGCCAGTGGAGTCACCGGGGGGCCTGAAGCTTTCTTT. Protein product: CASGVTGGPEAFF.

The chain links TRBV10-3 to TRBJ2-5, with TRBD1 matching over 8 bases. CDR1 and CDR2 from the germline V gene are ENHRY and SYGVKD. Trimming cost V 6 bases and J 3 bases; bases outside gene matches: 3. CDR3 length: 13 residues. The CDR3 nucleotides read TGTGCCATCAGATCGGACAGGGAAGAGACCCAGTACTTC. Protein: CAIRSDREETQYF.

This clone was recorded a few times. For the CDR3, the DNA is TGTGCCTGGGGGTGGACTGAAGCTTTCTTT. This codes for CAWGWTEAFF. The chain couples TRBV30 to TRBJ1-1, with D unresolved. This CDR3 region has 10 residues. Per the germline V gene, CDR1 is GTSNPN and CDR2 is SVGIG (reference sequence). Trimming cost V 5 bases and J 5 bases, with 6 bases left between them.